These T cell receptor beta chains were read from a single sample in a study of blood T cell repertoires in COVID-19. Data came from immunoSEQ multiplex PCR; TCRdb stores just in-frame clones and leaves some out. The sample shows 200,000 to 250,000 clones, roughly four fifths of them seen only once. Sequences were obtained from PBMCs or T cells enriched from blood (not recorded which). The receptor set was obtained from a man aged 55-75 years who had recovered from COVID-19. CDR3s include the opening cysteine and the closing phenylalanine or tryptophan. D genes are given only for firm matches. The size entry is marked missing in some rows and otherwise reads once, few, many or a size class.

>TRBJ2-1|TRBD2|NA|TRBV2
CASTWTSGTYNEQFF
>TRBJ2-5|NA|once|TRBV12-3/TRBV12-4
CASKRLAQETQYF
>TRBJ2-7|NA|NA|TRBV3-1/TRBV3-2
CASSSSSYEQYF
>TRBJ2-2|TRBD2|NA|TRBV7-2
CASSYGGVGGELFF
>TRBJ2-5|TRBD1|once|TRBV25-1
CASSPGQRETQYF
>TRBJ2-2|NA|NA|TRBV7-2
CASSGPGQLNTGELFF
>TRBJ2-1|TRBD1|NA|TRBV3-1/TRBV3-2
CASSRDRGPGEQFF
>TRBJ2-2|TRBD2|NA|TRBV3-1/TRBV3-2
CASSQDWGGGLNTGELFF
>TRBJ1-2|TRBD1|NA|TRBV16
CASSLGQSLGYGYTF
>TRBJ2-1|NA|NA|TRBV3-1/TRBV3-2
CASSQGPGVNEQFF
>TRBJ1-3|NA|NA|TRBV5-1
CASKNHTGGSGNTIYF
>TRBJ1-4|NA|NA|TRBV19
CASSIGWGRLGTNEKLFF
>TRBJ2-5|TRBD2|NA|TRBV6-6
CASSLQGLAGGQETQYF
>TRBJ1-2|TRBD1|NA|TRBV11-1
CASSYGRTGGYGYTF
>TRBJ1-3|NA|NA|TRBV19
CASSINTGTSNTIYF
>TRBJ2-7|NA|NA|TRBV24-1
CATSDSTRTVGSEQYF
>TRBJ1-1|NA|NA|TRBV29-1
CSVVRNTEAFF
>TRBJ1-1|NA|NA|TRBV12-3/TRBV12-4
CASSFGTEAFF
>TRBJ1-5|NA|NA|TRBV7-9
CASSLLGSNQPQHF
>TRBJ1-3|NA|NA|TRBV19
CASSIAPGTTGNTIYF
>TRBJ1-1|NA|NA|TRBV4-3
CASSLELGEEAFF
>TRBJ2-7|NA|NA|TRBV19
CASEGESYEQYF
>TRBJ2-3|TRBD1|NA|TRBV5-1
CASRVGQGAPTDTQYF
>TRBJ2-3|TRBD2|NA|TRBV2
CASSEGLATDTQYF
>TRBJ2-7|TRBD1|NA|TRBV24-1
CATTPRTGHEQYF
>TRBJ2-1|TRBD1|NA|TRBV11-2
CASSSQGAVYNEQFF
>TRBJ1-1|TRBD1|NA|TRBV6-5
CASRGAGGTEAFF
>TRBJ1-1|TRBD1|NA|TRBV7-6
CASSLNRGGEAFF
>TRBJ2-2|NA|NA|TRBV7-2
CASSFNLDTGELFF
>TRBJ1-1|NA|NA|TRBV12-3/TRBV12-4
CASSLLNTEAFF
>TRBJ2-3|TRBD2|NA|TRBV3-1/TRBV3-2
CASSGTSGGARDTQYF
>TRBJ2-2|TRBD1|NA|TRBV5-1
CASSLMGQGNTGELFF